The T cell receptor beta chain described here comes from a study of blood T cells in healthy people across ages. Primed by a sample-barcoded 5' primer and a J-beta primer mix, a second PCR proceeded for 7 to 11 cycles. TCRdb re-called the 5' RACE reads through MiXCR, storing one row per CDR3 protein. Of roughly 1.7 million distinct CDR3 sequences listed, around 35% are singletons. CDR1 and CDR2 from the germline V gene are SGHNT and YYREEE (reference sequence). The CDR3 totals 15 residues. The germline V and J ends were trimmed by 5 bases and 4 bases, with 17 bases remaining between them. General study points: Naive T cell percentage strongly correlated with TCR beta diversity.

Note on this clonotype: Its specificity is unknown.

The sequenced material came from blood. The chain uses TRBV5-4 and TRBJ2-3; TRBD1 is a possible D gene (6 bases). This TCR was recovered from a young woman in good health. CDR3: CASSPGTRNPDTQYF. The DNA of the CDR3 is TGTGCCAGCAGTCCCGGGACAAGAAACCCAGATACGCAGTATTTT.